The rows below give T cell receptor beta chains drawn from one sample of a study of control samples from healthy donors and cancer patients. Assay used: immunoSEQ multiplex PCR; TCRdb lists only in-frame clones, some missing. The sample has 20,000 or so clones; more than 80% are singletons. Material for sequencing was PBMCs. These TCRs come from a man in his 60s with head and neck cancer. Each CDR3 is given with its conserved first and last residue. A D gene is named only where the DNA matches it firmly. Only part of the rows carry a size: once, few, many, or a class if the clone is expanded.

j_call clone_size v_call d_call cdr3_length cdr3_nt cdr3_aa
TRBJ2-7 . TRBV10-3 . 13 TGTGCCATCATGACGGGGGAGAGGTACGAGCAGTACTTC CAIMTGERYEQYF
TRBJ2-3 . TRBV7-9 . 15 TGTGCCAGCAGCCCAGAAGGGGGTCGAAGAGATACGCAGTATTTT CASSPEGGRRDTQYF
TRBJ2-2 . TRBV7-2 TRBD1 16 TGTGCCAGCAGCAACCTTGGACAGGGGGCCGTCGGGGAGCTGTTTTTT CASSNLGQGAVGELFF
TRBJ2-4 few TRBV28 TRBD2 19 TGTGCCAGCAGTTTAGATGGACTAGCGGGAGGTCTGGGGTATCACATTCAGTACTTC CASSLDGLAGGLGYHIQYF
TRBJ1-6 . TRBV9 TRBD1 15 TGTGCCAGCAGCTCCGGGACAGGGAAGCATTCACCCCTCCACTTT CASSSGTGKHSPLHF
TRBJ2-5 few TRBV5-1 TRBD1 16 TGCGCCAGCAGTAACGCCGGGACAGGGGCCCAAGAGACCCAGTACTTC CASSNAGTGAQETQYF
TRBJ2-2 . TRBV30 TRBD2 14 TGTGCCTGGAGACTAGCGGCGAACACCGGGGAGCTGTTTTTT CAWRLAANTGELFF
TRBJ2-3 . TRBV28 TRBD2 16 TGTGCCAGCAGTTTACTAGAGCGGGAGGGCCTGGATACGCAGTATTTT CASSLLEREGLDTQYF
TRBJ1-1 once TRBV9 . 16 TGTGCCAGCAGCCGATTCGGGGGGGATTCGGACACTGAAGCTTTCTTT CASSRFGGDSDTEAFF
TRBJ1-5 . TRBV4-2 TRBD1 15 TGTGCCAGCAGCCAGGGACAGGGGGCGAGTCAGCCCCAGCATTTT CASSQGQGASQPQHF
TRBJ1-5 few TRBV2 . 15 TGTGCCAGCAGTGGGGGCCGTGTGGGCAATCAGCCCCAGCATTTT CASSGGRVGNQPQHF
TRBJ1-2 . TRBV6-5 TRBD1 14 TGTGCCAGCAGCCCATCAGGGGGGAATTATGGCTACACCTTC CASSPSGGNYGYTF
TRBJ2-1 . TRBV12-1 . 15 TGTGCCAGCAGCTTTAAGGAGAGCTCCTACAATGAGCAGTTCTTC CASSFKESSYNEQFF
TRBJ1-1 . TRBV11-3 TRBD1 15 TGTGCCAGCAGCGGGGGACAGGGGGAGAACACTGAAGCTTTCTTT CASSGGQGENTEAFF
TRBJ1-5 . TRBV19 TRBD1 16 TGTGCCAGTACCCACGGGGACAGGGGAAACAATCAGCCCCAGCATTTT CASTHGDRGNNQPQHF
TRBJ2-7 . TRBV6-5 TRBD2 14 TGTGCCAGCACAGGGACTAGCGGTACCTACGAGCAGTACTTC CASTGTSGTYEQYF
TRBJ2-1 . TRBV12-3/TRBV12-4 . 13 TGTGCCAGCAGTTTATTACGGTACAATGAGCAGTTCTTC CASSLLRYNEQFF
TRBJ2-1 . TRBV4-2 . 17 TGTGCCAGCAGCCAAGATAAGCAGCGCGGGTTTTACAATGAGCAGTTCTTC CASSQDKQRGFYNEQFF
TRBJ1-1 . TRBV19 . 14 TGTGCCAGTAGTGCCGACAGTAGAAACACTGAAGCTTTCTTT CASSADSRNTEAFF
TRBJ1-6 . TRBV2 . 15 TGTGCCAGCAGTGAAGGACGCTCCTATAATTCACCCCTCCACTTT CASSEGRSYNSPLHF
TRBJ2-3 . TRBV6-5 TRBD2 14 TGTGCCAGCAGTAAGCGGGAGGGCTCAGATACGCAGTATTTT CASSKREGSDTQYF
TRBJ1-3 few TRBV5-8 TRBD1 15 TGTGCCAGCAGTTCGGACAGGGTTCCTGGAAACACCATATATTTT CASSSDRVPGNTIYF
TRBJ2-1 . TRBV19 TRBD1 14 TGTGCCAGTAGCAAGGGACAGTTCTACAATGAGCAGTTCTTC CASSKGQFYNEQFF